The sample holds a few counts of the clone carrying this TCR beta chain. The data were taken from a study of early T cells in non-severe SARS-CoV-2 infection. Study information: Sequencing of unsorted whole blood was done on bulk RNA, leaving chains unpaired.

CDR1 is SQVTM and CDR2 is ANQGSEA in the germline V gene. The CDR3 sequence is 14 residues long. V gave up 4 bases and J gave up 4 bases, with 14 bases separating them. In the library, individual cDNA molecules carried attached unique molecular identifiers. One entry per CDR3 protein results from TCRdb running MiXCR on the 5' RACE reads. The sample includes about 81,000 distinct CDR3 sequences, roughly 6% of them seen just once. The sequenced sample was whole blood. This TCR derives from an adult who was a healthcare worker with PCR-confirmed SARS-CoV-2 infection or an uninfected control (not recorded which). The chain links TRBV29-1 to TRBJ2-1; TRBD2 might be the D (6 bases). CDR3: CSVGFSRGYNEQFF. The CDR3 nucleotides read TGCAGCGTTGGTTTCTCTCGGGGGTACAATGAGCAGTTCTTC.